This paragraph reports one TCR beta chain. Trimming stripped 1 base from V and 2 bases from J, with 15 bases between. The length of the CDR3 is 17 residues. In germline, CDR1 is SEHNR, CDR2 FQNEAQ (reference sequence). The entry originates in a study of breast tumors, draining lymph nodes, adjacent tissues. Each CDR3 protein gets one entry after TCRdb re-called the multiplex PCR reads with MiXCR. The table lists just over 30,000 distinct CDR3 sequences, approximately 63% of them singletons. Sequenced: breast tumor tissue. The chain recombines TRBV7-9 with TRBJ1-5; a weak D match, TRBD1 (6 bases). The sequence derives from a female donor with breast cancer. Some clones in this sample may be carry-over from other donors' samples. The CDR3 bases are TGTGCCAGCAGCTTAGTGGTCACAGGGTCGGGCAATCAGCCCCAGCATTTT. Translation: CASSLVVTGSGNQPQHF.